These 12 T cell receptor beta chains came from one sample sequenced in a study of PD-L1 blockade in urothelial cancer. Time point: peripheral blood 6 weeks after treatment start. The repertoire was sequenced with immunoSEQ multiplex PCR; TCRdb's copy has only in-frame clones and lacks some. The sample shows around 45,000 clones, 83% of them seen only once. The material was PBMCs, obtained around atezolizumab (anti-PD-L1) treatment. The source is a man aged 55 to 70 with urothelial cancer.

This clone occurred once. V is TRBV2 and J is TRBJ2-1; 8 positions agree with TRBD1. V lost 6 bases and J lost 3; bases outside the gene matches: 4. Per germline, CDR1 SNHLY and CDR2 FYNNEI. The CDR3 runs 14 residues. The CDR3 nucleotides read TGTGCCAGCAGGAGGACAGGGAACTACAATGAGCAGTTCTTC. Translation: CASRRTGNYNEQFF.

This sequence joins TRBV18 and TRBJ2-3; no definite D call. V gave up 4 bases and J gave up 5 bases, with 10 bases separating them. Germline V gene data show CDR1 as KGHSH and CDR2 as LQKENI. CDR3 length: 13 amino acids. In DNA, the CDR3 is TGTGCCAGCTCACTAGGTTCAGGAGATACGCAGTATTTT. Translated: CASSLGSGDTQYF.

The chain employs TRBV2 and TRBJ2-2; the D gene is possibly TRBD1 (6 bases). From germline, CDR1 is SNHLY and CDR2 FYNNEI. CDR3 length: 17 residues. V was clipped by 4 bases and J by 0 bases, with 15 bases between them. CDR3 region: CASSVGALYTNTGELFF. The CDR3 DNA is TGTGCCAGCAGTGTGGGGGCGCTCTACACGAACACCGGGGAGCTGTTTTTT.

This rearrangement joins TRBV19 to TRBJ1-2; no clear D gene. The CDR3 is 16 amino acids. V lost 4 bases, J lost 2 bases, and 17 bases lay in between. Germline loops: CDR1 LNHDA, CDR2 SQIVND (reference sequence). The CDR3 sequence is CASSTRWIARNYGYTF. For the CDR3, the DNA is TGTGCCAGTAGTACCCGTTGGATAGCTAGGAACTATGGCTACACCTTC.

The CDR3 is CSVGRGVYGLAGGEQYF. The DNA of the CDR3 is TGCAGCGTCGGTCGTGGGGTGTACGGGCTAGCGGGGGGCGAGCAGTACTTC. The chain carries TRBV29-1 and TRBJ2-7, with TRBD2 matching 11 bases. The CDR3 loop spans 17 amino acids. With 6 bases clipped from V and 6 bases from J, the junction kept 19 bases outside the gene matches. Per germline, CDR1 SQVTM and CDR2 ANQGSEA.

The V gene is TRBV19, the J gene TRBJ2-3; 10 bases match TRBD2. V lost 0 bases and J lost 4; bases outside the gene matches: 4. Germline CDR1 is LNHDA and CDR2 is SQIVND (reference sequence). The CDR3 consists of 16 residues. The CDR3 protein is CASSIEPSGGADTQYF. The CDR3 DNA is TGTGCCAGTAGTATAGAACCCAGCGGGGGGGCAGATACGCAGTATTTT. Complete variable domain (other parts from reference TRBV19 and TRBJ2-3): DGGITQSPKYLFRKEGQNVTLSCEQNLNHDAMYWYRQDPGQGLRLIYYSQIVNDFQKGDIAEGYSVSREKKESFPLTVTSAQKNPTAFYLCASSIEPSGGADTQYFGPGTRLTVL.

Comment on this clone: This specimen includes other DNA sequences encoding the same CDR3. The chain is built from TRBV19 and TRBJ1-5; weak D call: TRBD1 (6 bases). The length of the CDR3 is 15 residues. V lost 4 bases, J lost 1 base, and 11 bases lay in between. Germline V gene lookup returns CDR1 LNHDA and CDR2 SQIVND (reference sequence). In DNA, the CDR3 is TGTGCCAGTAGTACAAACAGGGTGAGCAATCAGCCCCAGCATTTT. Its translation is CASSTNRVSNQPQHF. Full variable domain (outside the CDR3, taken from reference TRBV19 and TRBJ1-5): DGGITQSPKYLFRKEGQNVTLSCEQNLNHDAMYWYRQDPGQGLRLIYYSQIVNDFQKGDIAEGYSVSREKKESFPLTVTSAQKNPTAFYLCASSTNRVSNQPQHFGDGTRLSIL.

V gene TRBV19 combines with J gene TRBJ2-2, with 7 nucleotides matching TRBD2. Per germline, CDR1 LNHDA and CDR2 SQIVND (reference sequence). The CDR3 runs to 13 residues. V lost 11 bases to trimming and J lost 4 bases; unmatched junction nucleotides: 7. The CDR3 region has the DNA TGTGCCTGTGGGGGGGTCGGCACCGGGGAGCTGTTTTTT. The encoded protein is CACGGVGTGELFF. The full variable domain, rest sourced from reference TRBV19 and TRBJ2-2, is DGGITQSPKYLFRKEGQNVTLSCEQNLNHDAMYWYRQDPGQGLRLIYYSQIVNDFQKGDIAEGYSVSREKKESFPLTVTSAQKNPTAFYLCACGGVGTGELFFGEGSRLTVL.

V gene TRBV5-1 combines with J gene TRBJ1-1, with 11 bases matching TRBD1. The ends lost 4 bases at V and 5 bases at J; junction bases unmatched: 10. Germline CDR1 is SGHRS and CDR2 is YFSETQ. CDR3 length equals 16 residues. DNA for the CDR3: TGCGCCAGCAGCCCAATTACGGGACAGGGGGGGACTGAAGCTTTCTTT. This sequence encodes CASSPITGQGGTEAFF.

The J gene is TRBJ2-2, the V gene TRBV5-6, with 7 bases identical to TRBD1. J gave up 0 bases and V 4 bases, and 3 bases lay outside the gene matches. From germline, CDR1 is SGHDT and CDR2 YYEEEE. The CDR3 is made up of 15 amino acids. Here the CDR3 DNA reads TGTGCCAGCAGCCCGGGACAGTCGAACACCGGGGAGCTGTTTTTT. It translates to CASSPGQSNTGELFF. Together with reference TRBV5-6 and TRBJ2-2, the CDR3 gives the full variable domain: DAGVTQSPTHLIKTRGQQVTLRCSPKSGHDTVSWYQQALGQGPQFIFQYYEEEERQRGNFPDRFSGHQFPNYSSELNVNALLLGDSALYLCASSPGQSNTGELFFGEGSRLTVL.

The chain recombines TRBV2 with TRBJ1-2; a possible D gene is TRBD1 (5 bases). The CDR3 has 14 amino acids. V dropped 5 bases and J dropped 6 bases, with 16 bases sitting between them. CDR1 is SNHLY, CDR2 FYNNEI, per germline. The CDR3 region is CASSPPLRADGYTF. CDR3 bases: TGTGCCAGCAGTCCCCCCCTCAGGGCTGATGGCTACACCTTC.

CDR3 DNA sequence: TGTGCCAGCAGAGTTAGTACAGCTTCTGGTGGCTACACCTTC. Protein product: CASRVSTASGGYTF. J is TRBJ1-2 and V is TRBV6-1, with unresolved D. V was shortened by 6 bases and J by 7 bases, with 18 bases between the two germline ends. The V gene's germline CDR1 is MNHNS and CDR2 SASEGT. The CDR3 sequence is 14 residues long.